The next 27 T cell receptor beta chains were all read from a single sample in a study of shared clonotypes between healthy human individuals. Assay: immunoSEQ multiplex PCR; the TCRdb copy retains only in-frame clones and omits some. The repertoire holds approximately 1.1 million clones, approximately 80% seen once, with under 0.6% in the top ten. Sequencing was carried out using memory CD4+ T cells from PBMCs. Subset indicated: CD45RA-negative fraction. The origin of the receptors is a man aged 18 to 30 in good health. Some clones in this sample may be carry-over from other donors' samples.

V usage is TRBV5-1 and J usage is TRBJ2-1; either TRBD1 or TRBD2 may fit D (5 bases each). With 4 bases removed from V and 5 bases from J, the gap between germline ends came to 10 bases. Germline values: CDR1 SGHRS, CDR2 YFSETQ. CDR3 size: 13 residues. DNA for the CDR3: TGCGCCAGCAGCACCGGGACCCACAATGAGCAGTTCTTC. Encoded protein: CASSTGTHNEQFF.

The genes are TRBV2 and TRBJ1-1; D is undetermined. The CDR3 consists of 14 residues. Trimming stripped 7 bases from V and 0 bases from J, with 12 bases between. Germline CDR1 and CDR2: SNHLY and FYNNEI. The DNA for the CDR3 is TGTGCCAGCACTCTCACGGACCTGAACACTGAAGCTTTCTTT. It codes for CASTLTDLNTEAFF. Based on the CDR3 plus reference TRBV2 and TRBJ1-1, the full variable domain is EPEVTQTPSHQVTQMGQEVILRCVPISNHLYFYWYRQILGQKVEFLVSFYNNEISEKSEIFDDQFSVERPDGSNFTLKIRSTKLEDSAMYFCASTLTDLNTEAFFGQGTRLTVV.

CDR3 bases: TGTGCCAGCAGCTCGGACCTTGGGTACGAGCAGTACTTC. It encodes CASSSDLGYEQYF. The V call is TRBV5-6, the J call TRBJ2-7; D not certain. V was pared by 3 bases and J by 4 bases, with 11 bases between. CDR3 size: 13 residues. Germline V CDR1 and CDR2: SGHDT, YYEEEE. Drawing the rest from reference TRBV5-6 and TRBJ2-7, the complete variable domain is DAGVTQSPTHLIKTRGQQVTLRCSPKSGHDTVSWYQQALGQGPQFIFQYYEEEERQRGNFPDRFSGHQFPNYSSELNVNALLLGDSALYLCASSSDLGYEQYFGPGTRLTVT.

This clone was observed a handful of times. The sample contains more than one DNA sequence encoding this CDR3. The chain employs TRBV18 and TRBJ2-1; 7 bases align to TRBD2. Germline CDR1 and CDR2: KGHSH and LQKENI. The CDR3 extends over 15 amino acids. The junction had 7 bases not matched to a gene; V was cut back by 3 bases and J by 5 bases. The CDR3 loop reads CASSPRLAGDNEQFF. The CDR3 DNA reads TGTGCCAGCTCACCGAGACTAGCCGGCGACAATGAGCAGTTCTTC.

This clone occurred a few times. This rearrangement joins TRBV28 to TRBJ1-1, with D possibly TRBD1 on 5 matching bases. Germline-derived CDR1 and CDR2 are MDHEN and SYDVKM. Trimming removed 10 bases at V and 0 bases at J, with 12 bases between. The CDR3 sequence is 13 residues long. The chain's CDR3 is CATGGAVNTEAFF. In DNA, the CDR3 is TGTGCCACCGGCGGGGCCGTGAACACTGAAGCTTTCTTT.

The V call is TRBV29-1, the J call TRBJ2-5; TRBD2 matches at 8 bases. Germline V gene sequence: CDR1 SQVTM, CDR2 ANQGSEA. V shed 2 bases, J shed 2 bases, and the junction held 4 bases outside the gene matches. The CDR3 contains 14 residues. Here the CDR3 reads CSVELGRGQETQYF. As DNA, the CDR3 is TGCAGCGTTGAACTCGGGAGGGGTCAAGAGACCCAGTACTTC.

V gene TRBV6-5 combines with J gene TRBJ2-5; TRBD1 matches at 8 bases. The CDR3 spans 13 residues. From germline, CDR1 is MNHEY and CDR2 SVGAGI. V gave up 8 bases and J gave up 5 bases; unmatched junction bases: 7. CDR3 sequence (DNA): TGTGCCAGCCGGACAGGGTCCCGGGAGACCCAGTACTTC. Its protein product is CASRTGSRETQYF.

CDR3 nucleotide sequence: TGCGCCAGCAGCTTGGCATTGTTATACAATGAGCAGTTCTTC. Protein sequence: CASSLALLYNEQFF. This rearrangement joins TRBV5-1 to TRBJ2-1; the D is unclear. The germline gives CDR1 SGHRS, CDR2 YFSETQ. Trimming left V 0 bases short and J 4 bases short, with 8 bases between. The CDR3 extends over 14 amino acids. Full variable domain (remainder filled in from reference TRBV5-1 and TRBJ2-1): KAGVTQTPRYLIKTRGQQVTLSCSPISGHRSVSWYQQTPGQGLQFLFEYFSETQRNKGNFPGRFSGRQFSNSRSEMNVSTLELGDSALYLCASSLALLYNEQFFGPGTRLTVL.

This clone was seen a handful of times. The rearrangement uses TRBV28 and TRBJ2-1, with 11 bases fitting TRBD2. The CDR3 covers 15 residues. V gave up 6 bases and J gave up 5 bases; unmatched junction bases: 6. The germline V gene has CDR1 MDHEN and CDR2 SYDVKM. CDR3 in amino acids: CASRFIAGGHNEQFF. The CDR3, as DNA: TGTGCCAGCAGATTTATAGCGGGAGGGCACAATGAGCAGTTCTTC.

CDR3 sequence (DNA): TGTGCCAGCAGCTTAGGGACGACCGTGTCGGTTGGCTACACCTTC. Protein product: CASSLGTTVSVGYTF. The chain is built from TRBV7-2 and TRBJ1-2; D remains unclear. The V gene's germline CDR1 is SGHTA and CDR2 FQGNSA. The CDR3 length is 15 residues. V lost 1 base, J lost 7 bases, and 16 bases lay in between. Full variable domain (rest looked up from reference TRBV7-2 and TRBJ1-2): GAGVSQSPSNKVTEKGKDVELRCDPISGHTALYWYRQSLGQGLEFLIYFQGNSAPDKSGLPSDRFSAERTGGSVSTLTIQRTQQEDSAVYLCASSLGTTVSVGYTFGSGTRLTVV.

The chain joins TRBV7-7 to TRBJ2-2; 9 nucleotides line up with TRBD2. CDR1 and CDR2 from the germline V gene are SSHAT and FNYEAQ (reference sequence). The CDR3 is 17 amino acids. J lost 0 bases, V lost 2 bases, and 4 bases had no gene match. CDR3 region: CASSLFPSGTNTGELFF. The CDR3 DNA sequence: TGTGCCAGCAGCTTATTTCCTAGCGGGACGAACACCGGGGAGCTGTTTTTT.

The chain recombines TRBV18 with TRBJ2-2; D unresolved. The CDR3 is 14 residues long. Trimming removed 2 bases at V and 9 bases at J, with 13 bases between. Germline V gene lookup returns CDR1 KGHSH and CDR2 LQKENI. DNA of the CDR3: TGTGCCAGCTCACCATCCACTGCGGTGAGGGAGCTGTTTTTT. Translating it yields CASSPSTAVRELFF.

The chain carries TRBV6-1 and TRBJ2-1, with 10 bases lining up with TRBD2. The V gene's germline CDR1 is MNHNS and CDR2 SASEGT. Trimming at V came to 3 bases and at J to 6 bases, leaving 5 bases not matched to a gene. The length of the CDR3 is 15 residues. The CDR3 DNA is TGTGCCAGCAGTGACCCTGGACTAGCGGCCAATGAGCAGTTCTTC. Protein product: CASSDPGLAANEQFF.

V and J are TRBV25-1 and TRBJ2-4; 10 bases align to TRBD1. Germline V lookup: CDR1 MGHDK, CDR2 SYGVNS. After removal of 5 bases from V and 8 bases from J, the junction contained 6 bases not matched to a gene. The CDR3 totals 14 residues. The CDR3: CASSLGQGIDIQYF. DNA of the CDR3: TGTGCCAGCAGTTTGGGACAGGGGATTGACATTCAGTACTTC.

The gene calls are TRBV5-4 and TRBJ2-7, with 7 bases lining up with TRBD2. After removal of 7 bases from V and 6 bases from J, the junction contained 13 bases not matched to a gene. The germline gives CDR1 SGHNT, CDR2 YYREEE (reference sequence). The CDR3 covers 14 residues. CDR3: CASQSPGGSREQYF. The CDR3 DNA is TGTGCCAGCCAATCCCCGGGAGGCTCGCGCGAGCAGTACTTC. The variable domain in full, completed from reference TRBV5-4 and TRBJ2-7, reads ETGVTQSPTHLIKTRGQQVTLRCSSQSGHNTVSWYQQALGQGPQFIFQYYREEENGRGNFPPRFSGLQFPNYSSELNVNALELDDSALYLCASQSPGGSREQYFGPGTRLTVT.

The chain is built from TRBV27 and TRBJ1-6; D not certain. CDR3 length: 12 amino acids. V gave up 2 bases and J gave up 8 bases, with 4 bases separating them. From germline, CDR1 is MNHEY and CDR2 SMNVEV (reference sequence). In nucleotides, the CDR3 is TGTGCCAGCAGTTTAGGTGATTCACCCCTCCACTTT. This gives the protein CASSLGDSPLHF.

This clone was observed once. The V and J genes are TRBV23-1 and TRBJ2-7, with D uncertain. TRBV23-1 qualifies as an ORF whose function is uncertain. V lost 2 bases, J lost 4 bases, and 9 bases lay in between. The CDR3 totals 13 residues. CDR3 loop: CASSQADGYEQYF. The CDR3 nucleotides are TGCGCCAGCAGTCAAGCAGACGGTTACGAGCAGTACTTC.

The V gene is TRBV2, the J gene TRBJ1-5; D gene ambiguous. The CDR3 totals 13 residues. V was cut by 3 bases and J by 2 bases, with 5 bases left in between. Germline-derived CDR1 and CDR2 are SNHLY and FYNNEI. CDR3 in amino acids: CASSDNGNQPQHF. The CDR3 DNA is TGTGCCAGCAGTGATAATGGCAATCAGCCCCAGCATTTT.

Concerning this clone itself: A read error may be the cause here, since a much bigger clone is one base away. The gene calls are TRBV7-9 and TRBJ2-5; TRBD1 matches at 8 bases. Trimming at V came to 6 bases and at J to 4 bases, leaving 4 bases not matched to a gene. Germline loops: CDR1 SEHNR, CDR2 FQNEAQ (reference sequence). The CDR3 has 13 residues. This CDR3 reads CASSFGQGETQYF. Written as DNA, the CDR3 is TGTGCCAGCAGTTTTGGACAGGGAGAGACCCAGTACTTC.

This rearrangement joins TRBV5-5 to TRBJ2-5, with D possibly matching TRBD2 (5 bases). Germline CDR1 reads SGHKS; CDR2 reads YYEKEE (reference sequence). The CDR3 length is 14 residues. The germline V and J ends were trimmed by 4 bases and 5 bases, with 15 bases remaining between them. In DNA form, the CDR3 reads TGTGCCAGCAGCCCCCGTGGAGGTGGGGAGACCCAGTACTTC. Protein: CASSPRGGGETQYF.

A word on this clone: A read error may produce the germline difference seen at one junction end. The chain recombines TRBV28 with TRBJ2-4; 8 nucleotides align to TRBD1. The CDR3 extends over 11 amino acids. Germline V gene data show CDR1 as MDHEN and CDR2 as SYDVKM. Here the CDR3 DNA reads TGTGCCAGCAGTCCCAGGGGGCGAAATCACTTC. This translates into CASSPRGRNHF.

On this clone: The sample carries other DNA sequences with the same CDR3. The chain joins TRBV30 to TRBJ1-5; TRBD1 is a possible D gene (6 bases). The CDR3 extends over 13 amino acids. Trimming removed 5 bases from V and 3 bases from J, with 11 bases in between. In germline, CDR1 is GTSNPN, CDR2 SVGIG (reference sequence). DNA for the CDR3: TGTGCCTGGGGACGGGGGGCCAATCAGCCCCAGCATTTT. Residues: CAWGRGANQPQHF.

The CDR3 loop reads CASSPLQGRNEAFF. CDR3 DNA sequence: TGTGCCAGCTCACCACTACAGGGACGAAATGAAGCTTTCTTT. This chain links TRBV18 with TRBJ1-1; TRBD1 might be the D (6 bases). This CDR3 is built from 14 residues. CDR1 KGHSH and CDR2 LQKENI come from the germline V gene. The V end lost 1 base, the J end lost 7 bases, and 13 bases lay between the germline ends.

The V call is TRBV11-2, the J call TRBJ1-2; 10 bases match TRBD1. CDR3 length equals 14 residues. After removal of 7 bases from V and 4 bases from J, the junction contained 6 bases not matched to a gene. Germline V CDR1 and CDR2: SGHAT, FQNNGV. CDR3 region: CASNRDRGSYGYTF. CDR3 DNA: TGTGCCAGCAACCGGGACAGGGGCTCCTATGGCTACACCTTC.

J is TRBJ2-7 and V is TRBV4-3; D gene uncertain. Germline assignment: CDR1 LGHNA and CDR2 YSLEER. The V end was cut by 1 base, the J end by 4 bases, with 17 bases between. The CDR3 extends over 16 amino acids. DNA of the CDR3: TGCGCCAGCAGCCAAGGTGGTTCGGCCAGCCCTTACGAGCAGTACTTC. It encodes CASSQGGSASPYEQYF.

This chain connects TRBV30 to TRBJ2-1, with D perhaps TRBD2 (5 bases). The V end lost 0 bases, the J end lost 0 bases, and 9 bases lay between the germline ends. The CDR3 runs to 15 residues. Per germline, CDR1 GTSNPN and CDR2 SVGIG (reference sequence). This CDR3 reads CAWSVDSSSYNEQFF. The CDR3 coding sequence is TGTGCCTGGAGTGTGGACTCTAGCTCCTACAATGAGCAGTTCTTC.

The chain employs TRBV18 and TRBJ2-2; possibly TRBD1 for D (5 bases). The CDR3 sequence is 16 residues long. CDR1 KGHSH and CDR2 LQKENI come from the germline V gene. The germline V and J ends were trimmed by 3 bases and 0 bases, with 11 bases remaining between them. The CDR3 loop is CASSPGQTANTGELFF. The CDR3 DNA is TGTGCCAGCTCACCGGGGCAGACGGCGAACACCGGGGAGCTGTTTTTT.